These 29 T cell receptor beta chains originate from one sample sequenced in a study of blood T cell repertoires in COVID-19. Here immunoSEQ multiplex PCR was the method, and the copy in TCRdb shows in-frame clones only, minus some. There are over 45,000 clones in the sample; 91% occur only once, and around 9.4% lies in the top ten. The sample taken for sequencing was peripheral blood. The source of these receptors is a human donor in a cohort sampled during active COVID-19.

The V and J genes are TRBV3-1 (or the pseudogene TRBV3-2) and TRBJ2-3; possible D gene TRBD1, 6 bases. The CDR3 totals 15 residues. Trimming stripped 1 base from V and 2 bases from J, with 10 bases between. Per the germline V gene, CDR1 is LGHDT and CDR2 is YNNKEL (reference sequence). CDR3 in amino acids: CASSQGTAYTDTQYF. The CDR3 DNA reads as TGTGCCAGCAGCCAAGGGACAGCCTACACAGATACGCAGTATTTT.

The J gene is TRBJ1-1, the V gene TRBV7-9; D not resolved. Germline CDR1 reads SEHNR; CDR2 reads FQNEAQ (reference sequence). V was pared by 2 bases and J by 3 bases, with 7 bases between. CDR3 length equals 13 residues. The CDR3 loop is CASSLSGDTEAFF. In DNA, the CDR3 is TGTGCCAGCAGCTTATCCGGTGACACTGAAGCTTTCTTT.

The gene calls are TRBV2 and TRBJ2-7; 10 bases agree with TRBD1. The germline gives CDR1 SNHLY, CDR2 FYNNEI. The CDR3 sequence is 14 residues long. With V trimmed by 7 bases and J by 5 bases, 8 bases remained unmatched. CDR3 protein: CASIKDRGQNEQYF. CDR3 in DNA: TGTGCCAGCATTAAAGACAGGGGGCAAAACGAGCAGTACTTC.

The V and J genes are TRBV20-1 and TRBJ1-2, with no clear D. V lost 1 base and J 6 bases, leaving 6 bases between the germline ends. The CDR3 is 11 amino acids. From germline, CDR1 is DFQATT and CDR2 SNEGSKA (reference sequence). DNA for the CDR3: TGCAGTGCTAGAGCGCAGGATGGCTACACCTTC. Translation: CSARAQDGYTF.

The chain has TRBV3-1 (or the pseudogene TRBV3-2) and TRBJ1-1, with 8 bases matching TRBD1. This CDR3 spans 15 amino acids. Trimming removed 3 bases from V and 7 bases from J; junction bases left unmatched: 10. The germline V gene encodes CDR1 LGHDT and CDR2 YNNKEL (reference sequence). The DNA of the CDR3 is TGTGCCAGCAGCCACGGACAGCAGGGGGCATTTGAAGCTTTCTTT. It yields the protein CASSHGQQGAFEAFF.

By sample share, this clone is medium-sized. The DNA for the CDR3 is TGTGCCAGCAGTGATCTTTGGCCCACCGGGGAGCTGTTTTTT. Protein sequence: CASSDLWPTGELFF. V usage is TRBV2 and J usage is TRBJ2-2; D is undetermined. The V gene lost 3 bases and the J gene lost 4 bases, with 9 bases spanning the gap. From germline, CDR1 is SNHLY and CDR2 FYNNEI. This CDR3 contains 14 residues.

A single count supports this clone. V usage is TRBV9 and J usage is TRBJ2-2, with D perhaps matching TRBD2 (6 bases). The germline gives CDR1 SGDLS, CDR2 YYNGEE. V was cut by 5 bases and J by 14 bases, with 19 bases left in between. The CDR3 is 13 residues long. The CDR3 loop is CASSLGGRDFLFF. As DNA, the CDR3 is TGTGCCAGCAGTCTCGGCGGCAGGGACTTTCTGTTTTTT.

V gene TRBV7-9 combines with J gene TRBJ2-1, with 7 bases that match TRBD2. The germline gives CDR1 SEHNR, CDR2 FQNEAQ (reference sequence). This CDR3 is built from 15 residues. V trimming: 3 bases; J trimming: 7 bases; junction bases outside the gene matches: 9. CDR3 sequence (DNA): TGTGCCAGCAGCTTGGCCAGCGGGGAGCTTAATGAGCAGTTCTTC. This sequence encodes CASSLASGELNEQFF.

This chain uses TRBV11-1 with TRBJ1-1; unclear D gene. The CDR3 is 14 residues long. CDR1 and CDR2 (germline): SGHAT, FQDESV (reference sequence). Trimming removed 3 bases at V and 0 bases at J, with 8 bases between. For the CDR3, the DNA is TGTGCCAGCAGCTTTGGCCACCTGAACACTGAAGCTTTCTTT. It specifies CASSFGHLNTEAFF.

This chain uses TRBV6-2 or TRBV6-3 with TRBJ1-2; TRBD1 matches 7 bases. Trimming removed 4 bases from V and 8 bases from J; junction bases left unmatched: 7. CDR1 is MNHEY, CDR2 SVGEGT, per germline. The CDR3 is made up of 13 amino acids. The CDR3 here is CASSSLRQGGYTF. As DNA, the CDR3 is TGTGCCAGCAGTTCCCTCCGACAGGGAGGCTACACCTTC.

This chain connects TRBV19 to TRBJ2-1, with D perhaps TRBD2 (6 bases). The CDR3 has 14 amino acids. The germline V gene encodes CDR1 LNHDA and CDR2 SQIVND (reference sequence). Deletions cut 3 bases from V and 9 bases from J, with 15 bases between. The CDR3 DNA reads as TGTGCCAGTAGTATCGGCCGGGAGTGGGTTGAGCAGTTCTTC. As protein: CASSIGREWVEQFF.

This rearrangement joins TRBV14 to TRBJ2-5; 9 bases fit TRBD2. V trimming: 4 bases; J trimming: 4 bases; junction bases outside the gene matches: 4. This CDR3 comprises 14 residues. Per germline, CDR1 SGHDN and CDR2 FVKESK. The CDR3 here is CASSPGTSRETQYF. The CDR3 bases are TGTGCCAGCAGCCCCGGGACTAGCCGAGAGACCCAGTACTTC. The full variable domain, completed using reference TRBV14 and TRBJ2-5, is EAGVTQFPSHSVIEKGQTVTLRCDPISGHDNLYWYRRVMGKEIKFLLHFVKESKQDESGMPNNRFLAERTGGTYSTLKVQPAELEDSGVYFCASSPGTSRETQYFGPGTRLLVL.

This chain links TRBV7-6 with TRBJ1-1; 7 bases map to TRBD1. This CDR3 contains 14 residues. V gave up 4 bases and J gave up 5 bases; unmatched junction bases: 7. Germline V gives CDR1 SGHVS, CDR2 FNYEAQ. The CDR3 nucleotides are TGTGCCAGCAGCTCGACAGGGATGAGGACTGAAGCTTTCTTT. Encoded protein: CASSSTGMRTEAFF.

CDR3 region: CASSAPRGSYEQYF. CDR3 nucleotide sequence: TGCGCCAGCAGTGCACCCCGGGGGTCCTACGAGCAGTACTTC. This rearrangement joins TRBV10-2 to TRBJ2-7, with D possibly TRBD2 on 6 matching bases. The germline V gene has CDR1 WSHSY and CDR2 SAAADI. V gave up 4 bases and J gave up 1 base, with 11 bases separating them. CDR3 size: 14 residues.

The rearrangement uses TRBV29-1 and TRBJ2-3; D might be TRBD2 (5 bases). CDR3 size: 13 residues. Between the trimmed V and J ends, which lost 6 bases and 0 bases, there was a span of 10 bases. Germline lookup yields CDR1 SQVTM and CDR2 ANQGSEA. The CDR3 protein is CSVARTSTDTQYF. The CDR3 bases are TGCAGCGTCGCGAGGACTAGCACAGATACGCAGTATTTT.

The CDR3 nucleotides are TGCGCCAGCGGACAGGACGGGTACTACGAGCAGTACTTC. It translates to CASGQDGYYEQYF. The genes are TRBV5-1 and TRBJ2-7; 7 bases map to TRBD1. Per germline, CDR1 SGHRS and CDR2 YFSETQ. V shed 7 bases, J shed 3 bases, and the junction held 7 bases outside the gene matches. CDR3 size: 13 residues.

The chain joins TRBV9 to TRBJ2-7, with a weak D call TRBD1 (5 bases). Trimming took off 0 bases at V and 2 bases at J, with 12 bases between the two ends. This CDR3 comprises 15 residues. Germline V gives CDR1 SGDLS, CDR2 YYNGEE. The CDR3 region has the DNA TGTGCCAGCAGCGTAGGAGCCTCAGGGCCCTACGAGCAGTACTTC. Protein sequence: CASSVGASGPYEQYF.

The V call is TRBV6-5, the J call TRBJ1-3, with D uncertain. Germline values: CDR1 MNHEY, CDR2 SVGAGI. This CDR3 contains 13 residues. V lost 7 bases to trimming and J lost 2 bases, with 9 bases between them. In nucleotides, the CDR3 is TGTGCCAGCACCGCCACTACTGGAAACACCATATATTTT. Encoded protein: CASTATTGNTIYF.

The V call is TRBV2, the J call TRBJ2-2; 8 positions agree with TRBD2. V dropped 3 bases and J dropped 6; count of bases not matched to a gene: 15. Germline loops: CDR1 SNHLY, CDR2 FYNNEI. The CDR3 totals 18 residues. The CDR3 sequence: CASSDSNSRGVRAGELFF. In DNA, the CDR3 is TGTGCCAGCAGTGATAGCAACTCGCGGGGGGTTAGGGCCGGGGAGCTGTTTTTT. Drawing the rest from reference TRBV2 and TRBJ2-2, the complete variable domain is EPEVTQTPSHQVTQMGQEVILRCVPISNHLYFYWYRQILGQKVEFLVSFYNNEISEKSEIFDDQFSVERPDGSNFTLKIRSTKLEDSAMYFCASSDSNSRGVRAGELFFGEGSRLTVL.

This CDR3 reads CASSWGGGGRANEQFF. The CDR3 DNA reads as TGTGCCAGCAGCTGGGGGGGTGGCGGGAGGGCAAATGAGCAGTTCTTC. This chain joins TRBV27 and TRBJ2-1; 9 bases map to TRBD2. The CDR3 spans 16 residues. From germline, CDR1 is MNHEY and CDR2 SMNVEV (reference sequence). V lost 6 bases to trimming and J lost 7 bases; unmatched junction nucleotides: 13.

J is TRBJ1-2 and V is TRBV19; 7 positions match TRBD1. Germline lookup yields CDR1 LNHDA and CDR2 SQIVND (reference sequence). The CDR3 has 14 residues. V gave up 5 bases and J gave up 8 bases; unmatched junction bases: 11. The CDR3 sequence: CASSALDRVRGYTF. The DNA of the CDR3 is TGTGCCAGTAGTGCCCTAGACAGGGTGCGAGGCTACACCTTC. The complete variable domain, with remaining parts taken from reference TRBV19 and TRBJ1-2, reads DGGITQSPKYLFRKEGQNVTLSCEQNLNHDAMYWYRQDPGQGLRLIYYSQIVNDFQKGDIAEGYSVSREKKESFPLTVTSAQKNPTAFYLCASSALDRVRGYTFGSGTRLTVV.

This sequence joins TRBV4-1 and TRBJ2-2, with D possibly matching TRBD2 (7 bases). The CDR3 contains 18 residues. Per the germline V gene, CDR1 is MGHRA and CDR2 is YSYEKL. Trimming left V 6 bases short and J 3 bases short, with 23 bases between. CDR3: CASRAKWGGADHTGELFF. The CDR3 DNA follows: TGCGCCAGCAGAGCCAAGTGGGGGGGCGCGGACCACACCGGGGAGCTGTTTTTT.

The chain couples TRBV6-5 to TRBJ2-7; TRBD2 matches 7 bases. V gave up 0 bases and J gave up 6 bases; unmatched junction bases: 11. Germline lookup yields CDR1 MNHEY and CDR2 SVGAGI. The CDR3 contains 16 residues. The CDR3 DNA is TGTGCCAGCAGTTACTCAGCGACTAGCAGTCAGGGCGAGCAGTACTTC. This encodes CASSYSATSSQGEQYF.

This chain uses TRBV7-9 with TRBJ1-1; weak D call: TRBD1 (5 bases). Germline assignment: CDR1 SEHNR and CDR2 FQNEAQ (reference sequence). This CDR3 has 14 amino acids. Trimming stripped 4 bases from V and 6 bases from J, with 15 bases between. The CDR3 nucleotides are TGTGCCAGCAGCTGGGAGGGGCTCGTCGCTGAAGCTTTCTTT. Residues: CASSWEGLVAEAFF.

This clone was picked up a small number of times. The gene calls are TRBV7-9 and TRBJ2-7, with a possible D match to TRBD2 (6 bases). V was pared by 5 bases and J by 4 bases, with 15 bases between. The CDR3 runs to 14 residues. Germline values: CDR1 SEHNR, CDR2 FQNEAQ (reference sequence). In nucleotides, the CDR3 is TGTGCCAGCAGCCGCTTTGGGGGGATATACGAGCAGTACTTC. It yields the protein CASSRFGGIYEQYF.

V and J are TRBV28 and TRBJ1-5; the D gene is possibly TRBD1 (5 bases). CDR1 and CDR2 from the germline V gene are MDHEN and SYDVKM. CDR3 size: 14 residues. V lost 6 bases, J lost 3 bases, and 12 bases lay in between. The CDR3 here is CASSLRQINQPQHF. For the CDR3, the DNA is TGTGCCAGCAGCCTCAGACAGATCAATCAGCCCCAGCATTTT.

This sequence joins TRBV5-1 and TRBJ2-3, with TRBD2 matching over 11 bases. The CDR3 runs 17 residues. The germline V gene encodes CDR1 SGHRS and CDR2 YFSETQ. Germline trimming cut 3 bases from V and 2 bases from J; bases unmatched to any gene: 8. CDR3 residues: CASSSLTSGDSTDTQYF. The CDR3 DNA is TGCGCCAGCAGCTCTTTGACTAGCGGGGATTCCACAGATACGCAGTATTTT.

The rearrangement joins TRBV11-1 to TRBJ2-5, with D uncertain. The CDR3 consists of 12 residues. Deletions cut 5 bases from V and 0 bases from J, with 4 bases between. Germline V CDR1 and CDR2: SGHAT, FQDESV (reference sequence). In DNA form, the CDR3 reads TGTGCCAGCAGCGAGTACCAAGAGACCCAGTACTTC. This codes for CASSEYQETQYF.

The chain couples TRBV6-6 to TRBJ2-7; 7 bases are a match to TRBD2. Germline trimming cut 4 bases from V and 4 bases from J; bases unmatched to any gene: 7. This CDR3 is built from 14 residues. Per germline, CDR1 MNHNY and CDR2 SVGAGI (reference sequence). The CDR3: CASSSGGSVYEQYF. The CDR3 DNA reads TGTGCCAGCAGTTCAGGCGGGAGTGTATACGAGCAGTACTTC.